These 32 T cell receptor beta chains were sequenced from one sample in a study of untreated major depressive disorder. Overall study findings and caveats: Compared with controls, depressed patients showed more TRBV05-01 (Vbeta 5.1) usage in CD4+ T cells.

TCRdb's table, derived via immunoSEQ multiplex PCR, lists solely in-frame clones and lacks some. The table records under 30,000 clones, 91% of them present only once. The antigens for these receptors are not known. Sequencing was carried out using CD4+ T cells from PBMCs. These receptors were obtained from a woman in her thirties with major depressive disorder.

This clone was detected only a few times. The chain joins TRBV2 to TRBJ1-6; D unclear. V was cut by 6 bases and J by 10 bases, with 13 bases left in between. Germline V gene data show CDR1 as SNHLY and CDR2 as FYNNEI. This CDR3 contains 13 residues. CDR3 sequence reads: CASSSDLGSPLHF. The CDR3 bases are TGTGCCAGCAGCTCTGACCTAGGCTCACCCCTCCACTTT.

The chain couples TRBV11-3 to TRBJ1-5; possible D gene TRBD1, 5 bases. CDR1 and CDR2 from the germline V gene are SGHNT and YENEEA. The germline V and J ends were trimmed by 5 bases and 4 bases, with 21 bases remaining between them. This CDR3 is built from 17 residues. CDR3 amino acids: CASSPRPGRSLNQPQHF. For the CDR3, the DNA is TGTGCCAGCAGCCCCCGGCCAGGGCGATCACTAAATCAGCCCCAGCATTTT.

The CDR3 spells CASSPGTSGSYEQYF. For the CDR3, the DNA is TGTGCCAGCAGCCCTGGGACCTCGGGCTCCTACGAGCAGTACTTC. V gene TRBV9 combines with J gene TRBJ2-7; D tentatively fits TRBD1 or TRBD2 (5 bases each). The CDR3 contains 15 residues. Germline CDR1 SGDLS, CDR2 YYNGEE. The V and J ends lost 4 bases and 0 bases respectively, with 14 bases between them.

This clone was picked up one time. The V call is TRBV4-2, the J call TRBJ2-7, with 7 bases identical to TRBD1. Trimming took 1 base from V and 5 from J; bases not matched to a gene: 8. This CDR3 region has 15 residues. CDR1 is LGHNA, CDR2 YNFKEQ, per germline. CDR3 nucleotide sequence: TGTGCCAGCAGCCAAGTAAAGGGGGCGCACCACGAGCAGTACTTC. This sequence encodes CASSQVKGAHHEQYF.

V is TRBV7-8 and J is TRBJ2-7, with TRBD2 as a possible D gene (7 bases). The V end lost 4 bases, the J end lost 0 bases, and 13 bases lay between the germline ends. The CDR3 extends over 15 amino acids. Germline V gene sequence: CDR1 SGHVS, CDR2 FQNEAQ. The CDR3 reads CASSSRGGLSYEQYF. The CDR3 DNA follows: TGTGCCAGCAGCTCTAGGGGGGGGCTCTCCTACGAGCAGTACTTC.

This chain uses TRBV4-2 with TRBJ2-7, with D perhaps being TRBD1 or TRBD2 (5 bases each). V was clipped by 0 bases and J by 0 bases, with 12 bases between them. The CDR3 sequence is 16 residues long. In germline, CDR1 is LGHNA, CDR2 YNFKEQ. CDR3: CASSQDGARSSYEQYF. CDR3 sequence (DNA): TGTGCCAGCAGCCAAGACGGGGCCAGGTCCTCCTACGAGCAGTACTTC.

The chain has TRBV6-6 and TRBJ2-7; the match to TRBD2 covers 8 bases. The V and J ends lost 5 bases and 2 bases, in that order; junction bases with no gene match: 2. The CDR3 consists of 13 residues. Per germline, CDR1 MNHNY and CDR2 SVGAGI (reference sequence). CDR3 bases: TGTGCCAGCAGTAGCGGGAGCACCTACGAGCAGTACTTC. Its translation is CASSSGSTYEQYF.

This rearrangement joins TRBV4-1 to TRBJ2-3; the match to TRBD1 covers 10 bases. The CDR3 contains 17 residues. V lost 4 bases to trimming and J lost 2 bases; unmatched junction nucleotides: 9. Germline V lookup: CDR1 MGHRA, CDR2 YSYEKL. The CDR3 loop reads CASSPTWGQGYTDTQYF. In DNA form, the CDR3 reads TGCGCCAGCAGCCCTACGTGGGGACAGGGGTACACAGATACGCAGTATTTT.

The chain combines TRBV11-3 with TRBJ2-3; D remains ambiguous. V lost 1 base to trimming and J lost 6 bases, with 11 bases between them. This CDR3 region has 14 residues. CDR1 and CDR2 from the germline V gene are SGHNT and YENEEA. CDR3 residues: CASSLVAQEDTQYF. In DNA form, the CDR3 reads TGTGCCAGCAGCTTAGTTGCCCAGGAGGATACGCAGTATTTT.

CDR3 sequence (DNA): TGTGCCAGCAGCCTGTGGAGCGGTCTAGGGAATGAGCAGTTCTTC. Protein sequence: CASSLWSGLGNEQFF. The rearrangement joins TRBV7-6 to TRBJ2-1; possibly TRBD2 for D (5 bases). This CDR3 contains 15 residues. The V end was cut by 5 bases, the J end by 7 bases, with 18 bases between. Germline lookup yields CDR1 SGHVS and CDR2 FNYEAQ.

This CDR3 reads CSVEDGTGGETQYF. The CDR3 DNA follows: TGCAGCGTTGAAGATGGGACAGGGGGGGAGACCCAGTACTTC. V is TRBV29-1 and J is TRBJ2-5, with 11 bases fitting TRBD1. Germline CDR1 is SQVTM and CDR2 is ANQGSEA. CDR3 length equals 14 residues. The junction had 2 bases not matched to a gene; V was cut back by 0 bases and J by 5 bases.

This clone was recorded only once. The chain joins TRBV5-4 to TRBJ1-1, with D unclear. The CDR3 extends over 16 amino acids. The V gene's germline CDR1 is SGHNT and CDR2 YYREEE (reference sequence). The V gene lost 4 bases and the J gene lost 0 bases, with 16 bases spanning the gap. DNA for the CDR3: TGTGCCAGCAGCCCCGCCCGGGCCGGCTTGAACACTGAAGCTTTCTTT. Protein sequence: CASSPARAGLNTEAFF.

The chain carries TRBV29-1 and TRBJ1-4; D gene unclear. The CDR3 length is 12 residues. Trimming stripped 4 bases from V and 0 bases from J, with 3 bases between. CDR1 and CDR2 (germline): SQVTM, ANQGSEA. CDR3 in amino acids: CSVGTTNEKLFF. The CDR3 nucleotides read TGCAGCGTTGGGACAACTAATGAAAAACTGTTTTTT.

The J gene is TRBJ2-5, the V gene TRBV4-2; 8 bases line up with TRBD2. Germline-derived CDR1 and CDR2 are LGHNA and YNFKEQ. There are 20 residues in the CDR3. V lost 0 bases to trimming and J lost 5 bases; unmatched junction nucleotides: 20. The CDR3 spells CASSQEGPRGGRWITETQYF. In DNA, the CDR3 is TGTGCCAGCAGCCAAGAAGGTCCTCGGGGGGGACGTTGGATAACGGAGACCCAGTACTTC.

This chain connects TRBV4-3 to TRBJ2-7; tentative D call: TRBD2 (5 bases). The germline CDR1 and CDR2 sequences are LGHNA and YSLEER. V was trimmed by 4 bases and J by 4 bases, leaving 14 bases between them. The CDR3 runs 14 residues. CDR3 in DNA: TGCGCCAGCAGCCTTCGGGCCTCGGGATACGAGCAGTACTTC. Protein: CASSLRASGYEQYF.

This clone was found once. The rearrangement joins TRBV7-8 to TRBJ1-3, with 9 bases lining up with TRBD1. The CDR3 has 17 amino acids. Germline V CDR1 and CDR2: SGHVS, FQNEAQ. Unmatched junction bases numbered 8, after V lost 4 bases and J lost 1 base. The CDR3, as DNA: TGTGCCAGCAGCTCAAACCCGGGGACAGGGTCTGGAAACACCATATATTTT. This codes for CASSSNPGTGSGNTIYF.

This chain connects TRBV28 to TRBJ2-7, with D possibly being TRBD1 or TRBD2 (5 bases each). This CDR3 spans 14 amino acids. V was clipped by 9 bases and J by 2 bases, with 17 bases between them. In germline, CDR1 is MDHEN, CDR2 SYDVKM. The CDR3 DNA sequence: TGTGCCAGTTCCCCTGGGACGCTTCCCTACGAGCAGTACTTC. As protein: CASSPGTLPYEQYF.

This chain connects TRBV5-1 to TRBJ2-3, with TRBD1 matching 7 bases. Germline V gives CDR1 SGHRS, CDR2 YFSETQ. The CDR3 has 14 residues. J gave up 3 bases and V 4 bases, and 5 bases lay outside the gene matches. The CDR3 protein is CASSPGQSTDTQYF. The CDR3 bases are TGCGCCAGCAGCCCGGGACAGTCTACAGATACGCAGTATTTT.

This sequence joins TRBV5-1 and TRBJ2-3, with D possibly TRBD1 on 6 matching bases. The V gene's germline CDR1 is SGHRS and CDR2 YFSETQ. CDR3 length equals 18 residues. The germline V and J ends were trimmed by 3 bases and 0 bases, with 20 bases remaining between them. The CDR3, as DNA: TGCGCCAGCAGCTCGACTTTGGGGGCACGTTTTAGCACAGATACGCAGTATTTT. Residues: CASSSTLGARFSTDTQYF.

This chain links TRBV25-1 with TRBJ2-3; no firm D call. This CDR3 has 12 residues. Germline values: CDR1 MGHDK, CDR2 SYGVNS. V was cut by 2 bases and J by 8 bases, with 8 bases left in between. The CDR3 DNA reads TGTGCCAGCAGTGAAATAGAGGCTACGCAGTATTTT. Protein sequence: CASSEIEATQYF.

The chain recombines TRBV5-6 with TRBJ1-2; 7 nucleotides match TRBD1. Unmatched junction bases numbered 8, after V lost 2 bases and J lost 4 bases. The CDR3 has 15 residues. Germline V gene data show CDR1 as SGHDT and CDR2 as YYEEEE. The CDR3 DNA sequence: TGTGCCAGCAGCTTCGGGACAGCAGATTCCTATGGCTACACCTTC. Its translation is CASSFGTADSYGYTF.

This clone was counted a few times. This chain uses TRBV19 with TRBJ1-5, with 9 bases aligning to TRBD1. Germline CDR1 reads LNHDA; CDR2 reads SQIVND (reference sequence). The CDR3 has 15 residues. V lost 8 bases, J lost 0 bases, and 5 bases stayed unmatched. For the CDR3, the DNA is TGTGCCAGTCATACAGGGGGCTCTAGCAATCAGCCCCAGCATTTT. Protein: CASHTGGSSNQPQHF.

This chain joins TRBV5-8 and TRBJ1-2; D may be TRBD1 (5 bases). CDR1 SGHTS and CDR2 YDEGEE come from the germline V gene. The CDR3 runs 13 residues. The V end lost 4 bases, the J end lost 4 bases, and 11 bases lay between the germline ends. The CDR3 is CASSGGTGYGYTF. CDR3 nucleotides: TGTGCCAGCAGCGGAGGGACGGGCTATGGCTACACCTTC.

The chain joins TRBV7-9 to TRBJ2-3; D may match TRBD1 or TRBD2 (5 bases each). Trimming cost V 2 bases and J 2 bases, with 23 bases left between them. CDR1 is SEHNR and CDR2 is FQNEAQ in the germline V gene (reference sequence). The CDR3 length is 19 residues. For the CDR3, the DNA is TGTGCCAGCAGCTTATTCTTGTTCCGGGGCCCCACTTTCACAGATACGCAGTATTTT. Encoded protein: CASSLFLFRGPTFTDTQYF.

The J gene is TRBJ2-3, the V gene TRBV7-9; D is ambiguous. V was shortened by 8 bases and J by 2 bases, with 20 bases between the two germline ends. The CDR3 has 16 amino acids. Per germline, CDR1 SEHNR and CDR2 FQNEAQ (reference sequence). The chain's CDR3 is CASPNSTQTNTDTQYF. The CDR3, as DNA: TGTGCCAGCCCGAACTCGACCCAAACTAACACAGATACGCAGTATTTT.

The rearrangement joins TRBV28 to TRBJ2-7, with D perhaps TRBD2 (5 bases). The germline CDR1 and CDR2 sequences are MDHEN and SYDVKM. With 3 bases removed from V and 6 bases from J, the gap between germline ends came to 15 bases. This CDR3 is 14 amino acids long. The CDR3 here is CASSLGGQATEQYF. CDR3 nucleotide sequence: TGTGCCAGCAGTTTGGGCGGGCAGGCAACCGAGCAGTACTTC.

This clone was observed a few times. The chain combines TRBV5-6 with TRBJ1-1; D unclear. Germline CDR1 and CDR2: SGHDT and YYEEEE. Trimming took 3 bases from V and 0 from J, leaving 12 bases between them. CDR3 length: 15 residues. The CDR3 reads CASSYRWPLNTEAFF. CDR3 bases: TGTGCCAGCAGCTATCGATGGCCACTGAACACTGAAGCTTTCTTT. Full variable domain (remainder filled in from reference TRBV5-6 and TRBJ1-1): DAGVTQSPTHLIKTRGQQVTLRCSPKSGHDTVSWYQQALGQGPQFIFQYYEEEERQRGNFPDRFSGHQFPNYSSELNVNALLLGDSALYLCASSYRWPLNTEAFFGQGTRLTVV.

CDR3 sequence reads: CSVWVSGNTIYF. CDR3 bases: TGCAGCGTGTGGGTCTCTGGAAACACCATATATTTT. V gene TRBV29-1 combines with J gene TRBJ1-3; D not resolved. Germline CDR1 and CDR2: SQVTM and ANQGSEA. The CDR3 totals 12 residues. Trimming took 6 bases from V and 0 from J, leaving 6 bases between them.

The genes are TRBV5-5 and TRBJ2-5, with D hard to call. V dropped 1 base and J dropped 0 bases, with 7 bases sitting between them. This CDR3 spans 14 amino acids. CDR1 and CDR2 from the germline V gene are SGHKS and YYEKEE (reference sequence). CDR3 in DNA: TGTGCCAGCAGCTTGAGTACGGACCAAGAGACCCAGTACTTC. This codes for CASSLSTDQETQYF.

The chain carries TRBV7-3 and TRBJ2-2; 10 bases match TRBD2. Germline values: CDR1 SGHTA, CDR2 FQGTGA. The CDR3 consists of 15 residues. Germline trimming cut 5 bases from V and 1 base from J; bases unmatched to any gene: 1. The CDR3, as DNA: TGTGCCAGCAGCCCTAGCGGGGGGAACACCGGGGAGCTGTTTTTT. Protein product: CASSPSGGNTGELFF.

This clone was observed a single time. The chain has TRBV11-2 and TRBJ1-1; D perhaps matches TRBD1 (6 bases). The CDR3 runs 15 residues. CDR1 and CDR2 from the germline V gene are SGHAT and FQNNGV. Trimming took 5 bases from V and 3 from J, leaving 16 bases between them. This chain's CDR3 is CASSPERGAYTEAFF. The CDR3 region has the DNA TGTGCCAGCAGCCCAGAAAGGGGGGCGTACACTGAAGCTTTCTTT.

This rearrangement joins TRBV6-1 to TRBJ2-3, with a tentative D call TRBD1 (5 bases). V was pared by 10 bases and J by 5 bases, with 13 bases between. Germline V gives CDR1 MNHNS, CDR2 SASEGT. CDR3 length: 12 amino acids. The CDR3 region is CAIARVGDTQYF. CDR3 nucleotides: TGTGCCATTGCCAGGGTTGGAGATACGCAGTATTTT.